These 5 T cell receptor beta chains originate from one sample sequenced in a study of neurological immune-mediated disorders. MiXCR was run by TCRdb on the 5' RACE reads, yielding one entry per CDR3 protein. In the table there are 55,000 to 65,000 distinct CDR3 sequences, under 4.5% of which are singletons. Material for sequencing was PBMCs. These TCRs come from a woman aged 25 to 39 with multiple sclerosis.

This clonotype has just a few counts. V gene TRBV20-1 combines with J gene TRBJ1-2; D ambiguous. The V gene lost 0 bases and the J gene lost 3 bases, with 14 bases spanning the gap. Germline values: CDR1 DFQATT, CDR2 SNEGSKA (reference sequence). The CDR3 has 15 residues. The CDR3 nucleotides are TGCAGTGCTAGAGATCCGGCAGGAAAACACTATGGCTACACCTTC. Its protein is CSARDPAGKHYGYTF.

This clonotype came up many times. The chain couples TRBV20-1 to TRBJ1-4; the D is unclear. This CDR3 contains 13 residues. V was cut by 6 bases and J by 8 bases, with 16 bases left in between. Germline values: CDR1 DFQATT, CDR2 SNEGSKA (reference sequence). The CDR3 nucleotides read TGCAGTGCATTCGCCTCCTGGGGAGAAAAACTGTTTTTT. This translates into CSAFASWGEKLFF.

The V call is TRBV9, the J call TRBJ2-7; D gene unclear. The CDR3 is 13 residues long. Germline CDR1 and CDR2: SGDLS and YYNGEE. Trimming cost V 4 bases and J 6 bases, with 14 bases left between them. The CDR3 DNA reads TGTGCCAGCAGCACCCGGAATTTCGGCGAGCAGTACTTC. Protein sequence: CASSTRNFGEQYF.

This clonotype was counted ten times or more. The chain has TRBV11-2 and TRBJ1-1; no firm D call. V shed 2 bases and J shed 3 bases, with 16 bases lying between them. Germline V gene sequence: CDR1 SGHAT, CDR2 FQNNGV. The CDR3 extends over 16 amino acids. CDR3 loop: CASSLISPYGDTEAFF. CDR3 in DNA: TGTGCCAGCAGCTTAATTTCCCCCTACGGCGACACTGAAGCTTTCTTT.

The sample holds many counts of this clonotype. The rearrangement joins TRBV15 to TRBJ2-3; D possibly corresponds to TRBD2 (6 bases). The CDR3 length is 14 residues. In germline, CDR1 is LNHNV, CDR2 YYDKDF (reference sequence). V was shortened by 0 bases and J by 4 bases, with 8 bases between the two germline ends. In DNA form, the CDR3 reads TGTGCCACCAGCAGAGAGCCTAGCGCAGATACGCAGTATTTT. Translated, it gives CATSREPSADTQYF. Complete variable domain (other parts from reference TRBV15 and TRBJ2-3): DAMVIQNPRYQVTQFGKPVTLSCSQTLNHNVMYWYQQKSSQAPKLLFHYYDKDFNNEADTPDNFQSRRPNTSFCFLDIRSPGLGDTAMYLCATSREPSADTQYFGPGTRLTVL.